This TCR beta chain was sequenced in a study of vaccination effects on CD4 cells after COVID-19. Overall study: Samples collected post-vaccine were obtained a median of 72 days after the second dose.

Antigen-specific CD4+ T cells were first expanded with viral peptide pools by the ViraFEST assay and only then sequenced. Culture lasted roughly 9 days before CD4+ T cell isolation. Each participant received a vaccine that was either BNT162b2 or mRNA-1273, given as two doses. The researchers cultured 1.5 million to 2 million PBMC per well with 7.5 to 10 IU/ml IL-2 and 8.5 to 10 ug/ml peptides. Profiled with immunoSEQ multiplex PCR; TCRdb holds only in-frame clones, not every one. This sample has around 59,000 clones, with around 78% found just once. The V and J ends lost 3 bases and 0 bases, in that order; junction bases with no gene match: 1. The CDR3 has 14 residues. Germline values: CDR1 KGHSH, CDR2 LQKENI. Comment on this clone: Antigen specificity is unknown.

The study's findings and limits: Early timepoints after infection were absent, and convalescent patients were few in the study.

The source material was CD4+ T cells from PBMCs cultured with HCoV-OC43 spike peptides, sampled after COVID-19 vaccination. Specified subset: HCoV-OC43 spike overlapping peptide pool stimulation. This receptor was identified in a human donor who received a COVID-19 vaccine. V is TRBV18 and J is TRBJ1-1; 7 nucleotides match TRBD1. CDR3 nucleotide sequence: TGTGCCAGCTCACCGGGACAGTTGAACACTGAAGCTTTCTTT. Amino acids: CASSPGQLNTEAFF. The full variable domain, with the rest looked up from reference TRBV18 and TRBJ1-1, is NAGVMQNPRHLVRRRGQEARLRCSPMKGHSHVYWYRQLPEEGLKFMVYLQKENIIDESGMPKERFSAEFPKEGPSILRIQQVVRGDSAAYFCASSPGQLNTEAFFGQGTRLTVV.